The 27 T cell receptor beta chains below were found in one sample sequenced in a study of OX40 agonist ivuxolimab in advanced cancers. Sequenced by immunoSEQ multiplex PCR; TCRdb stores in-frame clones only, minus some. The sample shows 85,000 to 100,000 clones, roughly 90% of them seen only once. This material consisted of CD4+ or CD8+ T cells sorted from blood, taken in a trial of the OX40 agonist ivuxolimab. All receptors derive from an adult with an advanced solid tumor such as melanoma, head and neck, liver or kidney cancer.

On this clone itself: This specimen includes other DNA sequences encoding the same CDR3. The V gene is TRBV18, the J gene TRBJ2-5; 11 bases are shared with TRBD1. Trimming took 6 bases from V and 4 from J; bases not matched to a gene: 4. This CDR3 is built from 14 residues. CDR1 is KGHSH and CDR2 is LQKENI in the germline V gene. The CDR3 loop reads CASSPGTGGETQYF. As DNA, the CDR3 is TGTGCCAGCTCCCCCGGGACAGGGGGAGAGACCCAGTACTTC.

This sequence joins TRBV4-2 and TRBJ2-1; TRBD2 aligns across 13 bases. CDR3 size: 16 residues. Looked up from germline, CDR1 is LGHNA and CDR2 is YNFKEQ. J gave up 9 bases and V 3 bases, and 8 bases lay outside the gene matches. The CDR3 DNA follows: TGTGCCAGCAGCCAGATACTAGCGGGAGGGCAGGGTGAGCAGTTCTTC. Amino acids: CASSQILAGGQGEQFF.

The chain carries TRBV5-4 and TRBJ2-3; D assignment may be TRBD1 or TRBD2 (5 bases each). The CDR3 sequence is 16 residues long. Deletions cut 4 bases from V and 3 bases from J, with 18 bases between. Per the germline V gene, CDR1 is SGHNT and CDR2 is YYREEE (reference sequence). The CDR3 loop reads CASSPQGERSTDTQYF. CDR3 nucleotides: TGTGCCAGCAGCCCCCAAGGGGAGCGGTCGACAGATACGCAGTATTTT.

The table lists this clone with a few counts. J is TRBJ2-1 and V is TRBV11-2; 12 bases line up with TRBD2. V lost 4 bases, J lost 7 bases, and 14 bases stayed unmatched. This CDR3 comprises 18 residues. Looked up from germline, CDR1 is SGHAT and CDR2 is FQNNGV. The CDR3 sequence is CASSSGLAGRFSGNEQFF. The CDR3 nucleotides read TGTGCCAGCAGCTCGGGACTAGCGGGCCGTTTTTCGGGGAATGAGCAGTTCTTC.

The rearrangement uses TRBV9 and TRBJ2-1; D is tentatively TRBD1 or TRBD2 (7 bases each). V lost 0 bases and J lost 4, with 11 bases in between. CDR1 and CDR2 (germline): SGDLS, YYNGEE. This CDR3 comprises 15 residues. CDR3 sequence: CASSVEQGGYNEQFF. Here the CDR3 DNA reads TGTGCCAGCAGCGTAGAGCAGGGGGGGTACAATGAGCAGTTCTTC.

The CDR3 here is CASSLLPTGLSGNTIYF. CDR3 in DNA: TGTGCCAGCAGTTTACTCCCGACAGGTCTCTCTGGAAACACCATATATTTT. The chain combines TRBV27 with TRBJ1-3, with D perhaps TRBD1 (6 bases). Germline V gene sequence: CDR1 MNHEY, CDR2 SMNVEV (reference sequence). Trimming removed 2 bases from V and 0 bases from J, with 14 bases in between. The CDR3 covers 17 residues.

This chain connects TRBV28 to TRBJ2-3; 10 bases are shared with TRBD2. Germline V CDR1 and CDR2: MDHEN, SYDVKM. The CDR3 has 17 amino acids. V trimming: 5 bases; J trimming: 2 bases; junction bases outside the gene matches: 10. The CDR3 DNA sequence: TGTGCCAGCAGTGGACTAGCGGCCCCCCCCCACACAGATACGCAGTATTTT. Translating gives CASSGLAAPPHTDTQYF. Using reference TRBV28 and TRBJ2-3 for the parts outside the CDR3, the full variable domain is DVKVTQSSRYLVKRTGEKVFLECVQDMDHENMFWYRQDPGLGLRLIYFSYDVKMKEKGDIPEGYSVSREKKERFSLILESASTNQTSMYLCASSGLAAPPHTDTQYFGPGTRLTVL.

CDR3 protein: CASSYVDRGDSPLHF. The CDR3 DNA follows: TGTGCCAGCAGTTACGTGGACAGGGGGGACTCACCCCTCCACTTT. The rearrangement joins TRBV6-5 to TRBJ1-6; 10 bases map to TRBD1. The CDR3 runs to 15 residues. The germline gives CDR1 MNHEY, CDR2 SVGAGI. The ends lost 2 bases at V and 10 bases at J; junction bases unmatched: 5.

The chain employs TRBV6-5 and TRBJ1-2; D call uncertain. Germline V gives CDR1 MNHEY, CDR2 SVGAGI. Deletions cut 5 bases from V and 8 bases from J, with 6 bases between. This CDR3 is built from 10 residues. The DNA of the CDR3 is TGTGCCAGCAGTGAAGAGGGCTACACCTTC. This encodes CASSEEGYTF.

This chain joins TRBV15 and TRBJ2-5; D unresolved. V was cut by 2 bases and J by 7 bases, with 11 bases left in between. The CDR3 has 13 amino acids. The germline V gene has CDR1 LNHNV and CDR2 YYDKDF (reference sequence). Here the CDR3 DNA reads TGTGCCACCAGCAGACCTGCACCCGGGACCCAGTACTTC. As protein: CATSRPAPGTQYF.

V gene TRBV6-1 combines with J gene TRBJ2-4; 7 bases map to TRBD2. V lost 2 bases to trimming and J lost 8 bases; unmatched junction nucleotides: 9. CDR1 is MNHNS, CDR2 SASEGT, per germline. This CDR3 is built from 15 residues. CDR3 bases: TGTGCCAGCAGTGAAAGGGAGGGTTGGTTGGACATTCAGTACTTC. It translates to CASSEREGWLDIQYF.

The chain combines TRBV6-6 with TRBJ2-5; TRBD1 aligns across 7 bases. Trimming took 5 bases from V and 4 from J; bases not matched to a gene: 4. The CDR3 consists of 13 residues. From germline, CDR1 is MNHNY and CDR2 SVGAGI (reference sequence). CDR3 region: CASSGQVSETQYF. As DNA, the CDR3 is TGTGCCAGCAGTGGACAGGTTTCAGAGACCCAGTACTTC.

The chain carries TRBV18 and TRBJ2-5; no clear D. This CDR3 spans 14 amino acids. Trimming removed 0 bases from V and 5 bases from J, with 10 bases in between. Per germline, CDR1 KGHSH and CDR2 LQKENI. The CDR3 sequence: CASSPPRPTETQYF. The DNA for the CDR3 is TGTGCCAGCTCACCACCGAGGCCGACGGAGACCCAGTACTTC.

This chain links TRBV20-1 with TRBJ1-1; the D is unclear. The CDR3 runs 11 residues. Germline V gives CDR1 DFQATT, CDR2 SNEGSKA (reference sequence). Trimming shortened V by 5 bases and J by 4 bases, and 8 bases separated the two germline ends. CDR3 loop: CSASAGTEAFF. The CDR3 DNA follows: TGCAGTGCTTCGGCAGGCACTGAAGCTTTCTTT.

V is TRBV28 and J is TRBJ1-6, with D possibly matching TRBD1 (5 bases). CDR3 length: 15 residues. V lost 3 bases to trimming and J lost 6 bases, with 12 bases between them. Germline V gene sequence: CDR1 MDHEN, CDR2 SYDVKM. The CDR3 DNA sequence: TGTGCCAGCAGTTTGTCGGGAAGGGGTAATTCACCCCTCCACTTT. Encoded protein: CASSLSGRGNSPLHF.

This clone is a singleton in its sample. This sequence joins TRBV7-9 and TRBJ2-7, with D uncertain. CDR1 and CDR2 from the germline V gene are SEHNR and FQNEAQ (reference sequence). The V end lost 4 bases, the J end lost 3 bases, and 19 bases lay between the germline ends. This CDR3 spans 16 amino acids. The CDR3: CASSSQPSGAFYEQYF. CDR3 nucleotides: TGTGCCAGCAGCTCCCAGCCGTCGGGCGCCTTCTACGAGCAGTACTTC.

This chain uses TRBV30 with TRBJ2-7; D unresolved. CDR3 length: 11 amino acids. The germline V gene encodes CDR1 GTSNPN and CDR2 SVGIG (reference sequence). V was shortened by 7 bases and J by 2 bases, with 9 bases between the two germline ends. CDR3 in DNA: TGTGCCTACGCCTACACCTACGAGCAGTACTTC. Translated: CAYAYTYEQYF.

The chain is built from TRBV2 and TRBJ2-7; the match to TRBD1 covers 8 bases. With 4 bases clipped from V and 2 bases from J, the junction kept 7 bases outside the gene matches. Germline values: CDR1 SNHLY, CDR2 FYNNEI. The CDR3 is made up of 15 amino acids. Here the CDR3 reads CASSVGQGPAYEQYF. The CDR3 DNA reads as TGTGCCAGCAGTGTTGGACAGGGCCCAGCCTACGAGCAGTACTTC.

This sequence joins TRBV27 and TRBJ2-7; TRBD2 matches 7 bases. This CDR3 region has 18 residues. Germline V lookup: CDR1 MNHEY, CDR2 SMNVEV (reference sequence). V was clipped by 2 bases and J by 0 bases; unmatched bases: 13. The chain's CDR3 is CASSLKGPTGGSSYEQYF. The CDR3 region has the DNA TGTGCCAGCAGTTTAAAGGGACCAACCGGGGGGAGCTCCTACGAGCAGTACTTC.

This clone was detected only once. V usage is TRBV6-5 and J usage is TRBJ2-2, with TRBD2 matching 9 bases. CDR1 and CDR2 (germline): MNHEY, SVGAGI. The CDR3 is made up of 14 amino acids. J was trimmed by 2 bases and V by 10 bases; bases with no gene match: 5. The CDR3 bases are TGTGCCATTAGACTAGCGGCTAACACCGGGGAGCTGTTTTTT. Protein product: CAIRLAANTGELFF.

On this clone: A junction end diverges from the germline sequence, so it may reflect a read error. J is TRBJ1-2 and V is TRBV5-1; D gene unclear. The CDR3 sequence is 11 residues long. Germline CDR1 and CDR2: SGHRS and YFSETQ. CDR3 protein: CASSLVGGYTF. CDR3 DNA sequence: TGTGCCAGCAGCTTGGTGGGTGGCTACACCTTC. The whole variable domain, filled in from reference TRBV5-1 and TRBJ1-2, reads KAGVTQTPRYLIKTRGQQVTLSCSPISGHRSVSWYQQTPGQGLQFLFEYFSETQRNKGNFPGRFSGRQFSNSRSEMNVSTLELGDSALYLCASSLVGGYTFGSGTRLTVV.

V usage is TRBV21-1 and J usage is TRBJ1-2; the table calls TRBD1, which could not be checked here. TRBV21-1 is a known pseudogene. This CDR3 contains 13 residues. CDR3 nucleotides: TGTGCCAGCAGCAAAGACAGGCAACCTGGCTACACCTTC. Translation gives CASSKDRQPGYTF.

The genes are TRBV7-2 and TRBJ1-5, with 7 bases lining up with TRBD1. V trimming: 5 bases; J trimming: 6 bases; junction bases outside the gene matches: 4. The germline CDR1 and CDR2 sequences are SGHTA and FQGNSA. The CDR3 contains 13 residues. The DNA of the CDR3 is TGTGCCAGCAGCCGGGACAGATCTCAGCCCCAGCATTTT. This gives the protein CASSRDRSQPQHF.

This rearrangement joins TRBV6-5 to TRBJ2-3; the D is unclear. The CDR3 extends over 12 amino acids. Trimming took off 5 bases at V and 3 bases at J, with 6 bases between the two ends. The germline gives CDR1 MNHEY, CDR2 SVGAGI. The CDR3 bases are TGTGCCAGCAGTCCGAGTACAGATACGCAGTATTTT. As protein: CASSPSTDTQYF.

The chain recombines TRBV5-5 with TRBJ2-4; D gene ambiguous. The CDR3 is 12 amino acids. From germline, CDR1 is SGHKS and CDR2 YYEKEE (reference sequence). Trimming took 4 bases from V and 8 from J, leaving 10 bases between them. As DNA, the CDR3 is TGTGCCAGCAGCCTTACTGGGGACATTCAGTACTTC. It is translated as CASSLTGDIQYF.

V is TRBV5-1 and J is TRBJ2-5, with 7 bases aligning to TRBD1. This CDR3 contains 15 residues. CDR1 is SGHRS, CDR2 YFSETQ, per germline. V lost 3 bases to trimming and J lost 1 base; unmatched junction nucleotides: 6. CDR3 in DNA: TGCGCCAGCAGCTGGGTGGGACAGACCCAAGAGACCCAGTACTTC. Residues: CASSWVGQTQETQYF.

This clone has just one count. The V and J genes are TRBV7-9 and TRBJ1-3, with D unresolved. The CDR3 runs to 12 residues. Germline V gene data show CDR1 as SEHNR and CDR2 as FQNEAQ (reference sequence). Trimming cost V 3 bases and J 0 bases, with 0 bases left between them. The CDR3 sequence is CASSFSGNTIYF. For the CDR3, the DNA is TGTGCCAGCAGCTTCTCTGGAAACACCATATATTTT.